This T cell receptor (beta chain) was sequenced in a study of control samples from healthy donors and cancer patients. V lost 2 bases to trimming and J lost 3 bases, with 10 bases between them. The CDR3 covers 14 residues. Per the germline V gene, CDR1 is MNHEY and CDR2 is SVGEGT. Assay used: immunoSEQ multiplex PCR; TCRdb lists only in-frame clones, some missing. Of some 130,000 clones in the sample, about 92% are singletons; the top ten hold 1.7%. V usage is TRBV6-2 or TRBV6-3 and J usage is TRBJ1-2; D is perhaps TRBD1 (5 bases). The source material was PBMCs. The TCR was taken from a man aged 50-59 years with head and neck cancer. In DNA, the CDR3 is TGTGCCAGCAGTTACCCCGGGGCGTACTATGGCTACACCTTC. Encoded protein: CASSYPGAYYGYTF.